The rows below give T cell receptor beta chains drawn from one sample of a study of blood T cell repertoires in COVID-19. TCRdb's copy holds only in-frame clones and misses some; the assay was immunoSEQ multiplex PCR. The top ten hold about 3.1% of the sample, which has some 250,000 clones, around 88% seen once. The material sequenced was peripheral blood. These receptors were taken from a woman between 25 and 40 years old who had recovered from COVID-19. Each CDR3 is given with its conserved first and last residue. A D gene is named only where the DNA matches it firmly. Clone size is not always given. Where it is, it says once, few, many or a class for expanded clones.

TRBD1	15	-	TRBV6-5	TRBJ2-7	CASSSTDRGRYEQYF	TGTGCCAGCAGTTCGACGGACAGGGGGCGGTACGAGCAGTACTTC
-	15	-	TRBV2	TRBJ2-3	CASSATADYTDTQYF	TGTGCCAGCAGTGCCACGGCGGATTACACAGATACGCAGTATTTT
-	17	many	TRBV11-2	TRBJ2-5	CASSHILLGRTQETQYF	TGTGCCAGCAGTCATATTTTGCTTGGGAGGACTCAAGAGACCCAGTACTTC
-	11	once	TRBV9	TRBJ2-1	CASSVGPEQFF	TGTGCCAGCAGCGTAGGTCCGGAGCAGTTCTTC
-	14	-	TRBV7-9	TRBJ2-5	CASSLGLAQETQYF	TGTGCCAGCAGCTTGGGACTCGCACAAGAGACCCAGTACTTC
-	14	-	TRBV7-9	TRBJ2-3	CASSSRDSPDTQYF	TGTGCCAGCAGCTCCCGGGACTCCCCAGATACGCAGTATTTT
-	18	-	TRBV11-2	TRBJ1-1	CASSPKEGHAGLNTEAFF	TGTGCCAGCAGCCCCAAGGAGGGGCATGCTGGTTTGAACACTGAAGCTTTCTTT
-	14	-	TRBV5-1	TRBJ2-7	CASSLADGDYEQYF	TGCGCCAGCAGCTTGGCCGACGGAGACTACGAGCAGTACTTC
TRBD1	15	once	TRBV4-3	TRBJ1-3	CASSMGQGVGNTIYF	TGCGCCAGCAGCATGGGACAGGGGGTTGGAAACACCATATATTTT
-	16	once	TRBV5-1	TRBJ1-2	CASSYGTPEANYGYTF	TGCGCCAGCAGCTACGGGACACCCGAAGCTAACTATGGCTACACCTTC
-	13	-	TRBV2	TRBJ2-7	CASSRDSRYEQYF	TGTGCCAGCAGCCGGGACTCGCGATACGAGCAGTACTTC
TRBD1	15	-	TRBV6-1	TRBJ2-7	CASSERGTGAYEQYF	TGTGCCAGCAGTGAAAGGGGGACAGGGGCCTACGAGCAGTACTTC
TRBD2	17	-	TRBV13	TRBJ2-1	CASSQLERGGDGNEQFF	TGTGCCAGCAGCCAACTTGAGCGGGGGGGTGACGGCAATGAGCAGTTCTTC
-	15	-	TRBV7-6	TRBJ2-1	CASSQNHGQHNEQFF	TGTGCCAGCAGCCAAAACCACGGACAGCACAATGAGCAGTTCTTC
TRBD1	19	once	TRBV24-1	TRBJ2-3	CATSAPRGTGNTSTDTQYF	TGTGCCACCAGTGCCCCACGGGGGACAGGGAACACTAGCACAGATACGCAGTATTTT
-	20	-	TRBV7-6	TRBJ2-1	CASSLLGLRGQISSYNEQFF	TGTGCCAGCAGCTTACTGGGTCTGCGGGGGCAGATTAGCTCCTACAATGAGCAGTTCTTC
-	17	-	TRBV5-1	TRBJ2-1	CASSFRQARGYYNEQFF	TGCGCCAGCAGCTTCAGACAGGCTCGGGGATACTACAATGAGCAGTTCTTC
-	13	-	TRBV5-1	TRBJ2-7	CASSLDRGNEQYF	TGCGCCAGCAGCTTGGATCGGGGAAACGAGCAGTACTTC
-	16	once	TRBV2	TRBJ2-2	CASSEVMGLNTGELFF	TGTGCCAGCAGTGAAGTTATGGGGCTGAACACCGGGGAGCTGTTTTTT
-	13	few	TRBV5-1	TRBJ2-5	CASSAGATETQYF	TGCGCCAGCAGCGCAGGGGCTACAGAGACCCAGTACTTC
-	14	-	TRBV9	TRBJ2-7	CASSRTDSSYEQYF	TGTGCCAGCAGCCGGACAGACAGCTCCTACGAGCAGTACTTC
-	14	-	TRBV7-9	TRBJ2-2	CATQWGDRTGELFF	TGTGCCACCCAGTGGGGGGATAGGACCGGGGAGCTGTTTTTT
TRBD2	17	-	TRBV24-1	TRBJ2-2	CATSKSGGPLNTGELFF	TGTGCCACCAGCAAGAGCGGGGGCCCTTTGAACACCGGGGAGCTGTTTTTT
TRBD2	18	-	TRBV19	TRBJ2-7	CASSIAQTSGGTFYEQYF	TGTGCCAGTAGTATCGCCCAGACTAGCGGGGGGACTTTCTACGAGCAGTACTTC
-	13	-	TRBV6-7	TRBJ2-2	CASRSGDTGELFF	TGTGCCAGCAGGTCGGGGGACACCGGGGAGCTGTTTTTT
TRBD1	15	-	TRBV7-2	TRBJ1-2	CASSLAWDRSYGYTF	TGTGCCAGCAGCTTAGCGTGGGACAGATCCTATGGCTACACCTTC
-	15	-	TRBV7-9	TRBJ2-1	CASSSFHGLYNEQFF	TGTGCCAGCAGCTCTTTCCATGGGCTATACAATGAGCAGTTCTTC
TRBD1	16	-	TRBV28	TRBJ2-3	CASKVSTGYGTDTQYF	TGTGCCAGCAAAGTTTCGACAGGGTATGGCACAGATACGCAGTATTTT
-	15	-	TRBV5-3	TRBJ1-2	CARSLFEGQNYGYTF	TGTGCCAGAAGCTTGTTTGAGGGCCAAAACTATGGCTACACCTTC
TRBD1	18	-	TRBV11-2	TRBJ2-3	CASSLEPPGTGSTDTQYF	TGTGCCAGCAGCTTAGAGCCCCCCGGGACAGGGAGCACAGATACGCAGTATTTT
-	14	-	TRBV4-1	TRBJ1-2	CASSQVAGPDGYTF	TGCGCCAGCAGCCAAGTGGCAGGCCCCGATGGCTACACCTTC
-	13	-	TRBV10-3	TRBJ1-3	CAIRGEAGNTIYF	TGTGCCATCAGAGGGGAAGCCGGAAACACCATATATTTT
TRBD2	16	-	TRBV20-1	TRBJ2-7	CSASALAGNASYEQYF	TGCAGTGCTAGTGCCCTAGCGGGGAACGCCTCCTACGAGCAGTACTTC
TRBD2	15	-	TRBV10-2	TRBJ2-7	CASSDPSGGAYEQYF	TGCGCCAGCAGTGATCCCAGCGGGGGGGCCTACGAGCAGTACTTC
-	16	-	TRBV18	TRBJ2-1	CASSPPGGTVHNEQFF	TGTGCCAGCTCACCACCGGGCGGGACAGTGCACAATGAGCAGTTCTTC
TRBD2	16	-	TRBV5-4	TRBJ2-5	CASSPIAGSDPETQYF	TGTGCCAGCAGTCCTATAGCGGGGAGCGACCCAGAGACCCAGTACTTC